This is a list of T cell receptor beta chains from one sample in a study of graft-versus-host responses after intestinal transplantation. Which antigens these TCRs recognize remains unknown. Assay: immunoSEQ multiplex PCR; the TCRdb copy retains only in-frame clones and omits some. The sample lists tens of thousands of clones; about 89% were seen once. The specimen was unstimulated CD4+ T cells sorted from spleen or lymph node cells, collected before intestinal transplant. These receptor sequences come from a human donor who received an intestinal transplant. The CDR3 runs from the conserved cysteine through the conserved F or W. A D gene is named only where the DNA matches it firmly. Clone size is given for some rows only: seen once, a few or many times, or a class if the clone is expanded.

j_gene	v_gene	abundance	d_gene	CDR3aa	CDR3nt
TRBJ2-5	TRBV4-1	.	TRBD1	CASSRDRWGETQYF	TGCGCCAGCAGCAGGGACAGGTGGGGGGAGACCCAGTACTTC
TRBJ2-5	TRBV9	.	TRBD2	CASSPERGRGETQYF	TGTGCCAGCAGCCCGGAGCGGGGGCGGGGGGAGACCCAGTACTTC
TRBJ1-1	TRBV11-2	once	TRBD1	CASSPRTGVNTEAFF	TGTGCCAGCAGTCCACGGACAGGGGTGAACACTGAAGCTTTCTTT
TRBJ1-4	TRBV28	.	TRBD1	CASRQGGANEKLFF	TGTGCCAGCAGGCAGGGGGGAGCTAATGAAAAACTGTTTTTT
TRBJ2-7	TRBV19	few	TRBD1	CASSNSGTGVYEQYF	TGTGCCAGTAGTAACTCCGGGACAGGGGTCTACGAGCAGTACTTC
TRBJ2-4	TRBV19	.	.	CASSIGRAKNIQYF	TGTGCCAGTAGTATAGGCAGGGCCAAAAACATTCAGTACTTC
TRBJ2-2	TRBV4-1	.	.	CASSRDAGGAGHGELFF	TGCGCCAGCAGCCGAGACGCTGGGGGAGCGGGACATGGGGAGCTGTTTTTT
TRBJ2-7	TRBV5-8	.	.	CASSNLRTRGYEQYF	TGTGCCAGCAGCAACCTTCGGACCCGGGGCTACGAGCAGTACTTC
TRBJ2-2	TRBV9	.	TRBD2	CASSERSGGGTGELFF	TGTGCCAGCAGCGAACGCAGCGGGGGGGGGACCGGGGAGCTGTTTTTT
TRBJ2-5	TRBV5-8	.	TRBD2	CASSYSGTSLVETQYF	TGTGCCAGCAGCTATTCGGGGACTAGTCTAGTGGAGACCCAGTACTTC
TRBJ2-2	TRBV2	.	.	CASSEGGPQTGELFF	TGTGCCAGCAGTGAGGGGGGGCCGCAGACCGGGGAGCTGTTTTTT
TRBJ1-6	TRBV9	.	TRBD1	CASSVGQGDSPLHF	TGTGCCAGCAGCGTGGGACAGGGTGATTCACCCCTCCACTTT
TRBJ2-7	TRBV5-6	.	.	CASSLGPGYEQYF	TGTGCCAGCAGCTTGGGCCCAGGGTACGAGCAGTACTTC
TRBJ2-2	TRBV6-1	.	TRBD1	CASSDGGTGETGELFF	TGTGCCAGCAGTGACGGGGGGACAGGGGAAACCGGGGAGCTGTTTTTT
TRBJ2-1	TRBV19	.	TRBD1	CASKKLTGGTYNEQFF	TGTGCCAGTAAAAAACTGACAGGGGGTACCTACAATGAGCAGTTCTTC
TRBJ2-1	TRBV13	.	.	CASSLVGSLELHEQFF	TGTGCCAGCAGCTTAGTGGGGAGCCTTGAACTGCATGAGCAGTTCTTC
TRBJ2-3	TRBV18	.	.	CASSPPRRPLAPDTQYF	TGTGCCAGCTCACCACCCCGTCGACCTCTAGCCCCAGATACGCAGTATTTT
TRBJ1-4	TRBV4-1	.	TRBD1	CASSQDLLRGLRLEKLFF	TGCGCCAGCAGCCAAGATCTTTTGAGGGGGCTCCGTTTAGAAAAACTGTTTTTT
TRBJ2-7	TRBV4-2	.	.	CASSQDDRGSYEQYF	TGTGCCAGCAGCCAAGATGATCGGGGGAGCTACGAGCAGTACTTC
TRBJ2-7	TRBV5-1	.	TRBD2	CASSPRGEAGEQYF	TGCGCCAGCAGCCCCCGCGGGGAAGCGGGGGAGCAGTACTTC
TRBJ2-3	TRBV7-9	.	TRBD1	CASSLRATRTGGADTQYF	TGTGCCAGCAGCTTAAGGGCAACGCGGACAGGGGGCGCAGATACGCAGTATTTT
TRBJ1-5	TRBV6-1	.	TRBD1	CASARGDRDQPQHF	TGTGCCAGCGCTAGGGGGGACAGGGATCAGCCCCAGCATTTT
TRBJ2-2	TRBV29-1	.	.	CSVDLREKNTGELFF	TGCAGCGTTGATCTGAGGGAAAAGAACACCGGGGAGCTGTTTTTT
TRBJ2-3	TRBV5-4	.	.	CASSLRSGPDTQYF	TGTGCCAGCAGCTTGAGGAGCGGGCCCGATACGCAGTATTTT